The sequence of this T cell receptor beta chain was determined in a study of T-cell reconstitution after alpha-beta-depleted transplantation in children. The CDR3 totals 13 residues. Germline lookup yields CDR1 LNHNV and CDR2 YYDKDF (reference sequence). The V end was cut by 9 bases, the J end by 5 bases, with 16 bases between. This clonotype was observed at least ten times. TCRbeta library construction was performed incorporating unique molecular identifiers. TCRdb redid the calling of the PCR reads with MiXCR, one entry per CDR3 protein. The sample consists of some 600,000 distinct CDR3 sequences, around 17% of them appearing once.

The material sequenced was PBMCs from the stem cell graft donor, taken from the stem cell graft. The gene calls are TRBV15 and TRBJ1-1; D gene unclear. The receptor comes from a human donor who donated a stem cell graft to a child with acute myeloid leukemia. CDR3 protein: CATSTALGTEAFF. The DNA for the CDR3 is TGTGCCACGTCGACCGCCCTGGGGACTGAAGCTTTCTTT.